This passage covers 29 T cell receptor beta chains from one sample sequenced in a study of T cell responses to AZD1222 COVID-19 vaccine. Clones were read by immunoSEQ multiplex PCR, and TCRdb kept only the in-frame ones, dropping some. The sample carries around 80,000 clones, 80% to 90% recorded once. The material sequenced was peripheral blood, taken 28 days after the second AZD1222 dose. The source of these receptors is an adult who received the AZD1222 COVID-19 vaccine.

The chain employs TRBV2 and TRBJ2-2, with D unresolved. Germline V gene data show CDR1 as SNHLY and CDR2 as FYNNEI. Trimming left V 5 bases short and J 7 bases short, with 17 bases between. CDR3 length equals 15 residues. The CDR3 region has the DNA TGTGCCAGCAGTCCACGACAAGTGAAGGGCGGGGAGCTGTTTTTT. Translated: CASSPRQVKGGELFF.

This chain connects TRBV11-1 to TRBJ2-1, with TRBD2 matching 10 bases. This CDR3 has 15 amino acids. V lost 3 bases and J lost 10; bases outside the gene matches: 9. Germline V gene data show CDR1 as SGHAT and CDR2 as FQDESV (reference sequence). CDR3 coding DNA: TGTGCCAGCAGCTTTTTGGCAGCGGGGGGGCCAGAGCAGTTCTTC. Amino acids: CASSFLAAGGPEQFF.

CDR3 residues: CATSAWGDTQYF. Here the CDR3 DNA reads TGTGCCACCAGTGCCTGGGGGGATACGCAGTATTTT. The chain has TRBV24-1 and TRBJ2-3; D could derive from TRBD1 or TRBD2 (5 bases each). Germline CDR1 and CDR2: KGHDR and SFDVKD. The CDR3 covers 12 residues. V was cut by 5 bases and J by 6 bases, with 8 bases left in between.

This clone was seen many times. V usage is TRBV7-9 and J usage is TRBJ2-1; 11 bases agree with TRBD1. CDR3 length: 15 residues. V lost 1 base to trimming and J lost 7 bases; unmatched junction nucleotides: 3. The germline gives CDR1 SEHNR, CDR2 FQNEAQ (reference sequence). CDR3 nucleotide sequence: TGTGCCAGCAGCTTAGTAGGACAGGGGGCGAATGAGCAGTTCTTC. It yields the protein CASSLVGQGANEQFF.

This clone was counted a single time. This chain connects TRBV6-5 to TRBJ1-2; D is unresolved. Germline V gives CDR1 MNHEY, CDR2 SVGAGI. V lost 7 bases and J lost 5, with 11 bases in between. The length of the CDR3 is 12 residues. The DNA of the CDR3 is TGTGCCAGCACACCGGGAGGGTATGGCTACACCTTC. Translation gives CASTPGGYGYTF.

The chain is built from TRBV2 and TRBJ2-3, with a weak D call TRBD1 (5 bases). Germline-derived CDR1 and CDR2 are SNHLY and FYNNEI. Between the trimmed V and J ends, which lost 4 bases and 2 bases, there was a span of 10 bases. The CDR3 length is 14 residues. CDR3 DNA sequence: TGTGCCAGCAGTGTGTTAGGGGCCACAGATACGCAGTATTTT. Translating it yields CASSVLGATDTQYF.

The rearrangement joins TRBV11-2 to TRBJ2-3; D ambiguous. This CDR3 region has 16 residues. Trimming removed 5 bases from V and 4 bases from J, with 19 bases in between. Germline V gene lookup returns CDR1 SGHAT and CDR2 FQNNGV. CDR3 region: CASSKPRTEIADTQYF. The CDR3 DNA reads as TGTGCCAGCAGCAAACCCCGAACCGAGATCGCAGATACGCAGTATTTT.

The genes are TRBV7-9 and TRBJ2-2; the match to TRBD2 covers 13 bases. In germline, CDR1 is SEHNR, CDR2 FQNEAQ (reference sequence). This CDR3 spans 19 amino acids. J gave up 4 bases and V 5 bases, and 13 bases lay outside the gene matches. In DNA form, the CDR3 reads TGTGCCAGCAGCCCAAGGTCCCAACTAGCGGGGGGGCCCACCGGGGAGCTGTTTTTT. It codes for CASSPRSQLAGGPTGELFF.

This clone was counted a single time. V and J are TRBV19 and TRBJ2-1, with 7 bases matching TRBD1. The CDR3 has 16 amino acids. Losses at the gene ends were 6 bases for V and 6 bases for J; bases not matched to a gene: 14. CDR1 and CDR2 (germline): LNHDA, SQIVND (reference sequence). CDR3 nucleotide sequence: TGTGCCAGTAGCGACGGACAAGGGGACAGTAGCAATGAGCAGTTCTTC. It specifies CASSDGQGDSSNEQFF.

The J gene is TRBJ1-6, the V gene TRBV7-2, with 7 bases fitting TRBD1. The V segment lost 5 bases and the J segment 10 bases; nucleotides outside the gene matches: 11. The CDR3 covers 15 residues. The V gene's germline CDR1 is SGHTA and CDR2 FQGNSA. This chain's CDR3 is CASSVRQGVESPLHF. In DNA form, the CDR3 reads TGTGCCAGCAGCGTAAGACAGGGAGTGGAATCACCCCTCCACTTT.

In this sample, this clone turned up once. V is TRBV30 and J is TRBJ2-3, with D uncertain. Looked up from germline, CDR1 is GTSNPN and CDR2 is SVGIG (reference sequence). The CDR3 spans 11 residues. V was pared by 4 bases and J by 4 bases, with 6 bases between. The CDR3 here is CAWTGADTQYF. The CDR3 DNA reads TGTGCCTGGACAGGAGCAGATACGCAGTATTTT. Combining the CDR3 with reference TRBV30 and TRBJ2-3 gives the whole variable domain SQTIHQWPATLVQPVGSPLSLECTVEGTSNPNLYWYRQAAGRGLQLLFYSVGIGQISSEVPQNLSASRPQDRQFILSSKKLLLSDSGFYLCAWTGADTQYFGPGTRLTVL.

This clone is a singleton in its sample. The J gene is TRBJ2-3, the V gene TRBV9, with D unresolved. V gave up 4 bases and J gave up 5 bases, with 20 bases separating them. The CDR3 length is 16 residues. Germline CDR1 SGDLS, CDR2 YYNGEE. CDR3 bases: TGTGCCAGCAGCCTAAGGGCCAGTGCGGTGGGAGATACGCAGTATTTT. Protein product: CASSLRASAVGDTQYF.

The V call is TRBV18, the J call TRBJ2-5; D is possibly TRBD1 (5 bases). V was trimmed by 6 bases and J by 4 bases, leaving 9 bases between them. From germline, CDR1 is KGHSH and CDR2 LQKENI. The CDR3 consists of 12 residues. In DNA, the CDR3 is TGTGCCAGCTCTGTAGGGGCAGAGACCCAGTACTTC. It is translated as CASSVGAETQYF.

The rearrangement joins TRBV5-1 to TRBJ1-6; unclear D gene. The CDR3 consists of 14 residues. The germline gives CDR1 SGHRS, CDR2 YFSETQ. The V gene lost 0 bases and the J gene lost 2 bases, with 3 bases spanning the gap. The CDR3 nucleotides are TGCGCCAGCAGCTTGGACCCCTATAATTCACCCCTCCACTTT. This codes for CASSLDPYNSPLHF.

The chain has TRBV10-3 and TRBJ2-2, with D maybe TRBD1 (6 bases). The CDR3 extends over 16 amino acids. Between the trimmed V and J ends, which lost 5 bases and 4 bases, there was a span of 17 bases. Germline V gives CDR1 ENHRY, CDR2 SYGVKD. The CDR3 nucleotides are TGTGCCATCAGTCCCGGACAGAAAGGGAGCACCGGGGAGCTGTTTTTT. It specifies CAISPGQKGSTGELFF.

The chain recombines TRBV9 with TRBJ2-7; TRBD1 is a possible D gene (5 bases). V was cut by 4 bases and J by 7 bases, with 12 bases left in between. The CDR3 sequence is 12 residues long. Germline-derived CDR1 and CDR2 are SGDLS and YYNGEE. The CDR3 bases are TGTGCCAGCAGCCCGGCAGGGCGGGAGCAGTACTTC. This encodes CASSPAGREQYF.

This chain connects TRBV11-2 to TRBJ1-3; D gene ambiguous. V lost 0 bases and J 2 bases, leaving 5 bases between the germline ends. The CDR3 has 14 residues. CDR1 is SGHAT, CDR2 FQNNGV, per germline. This CDR3 reads CASSLDRTGNTIYF. Written as DNA, the CDR3 is TGTGCCAGCAGCTTAGACAGGACTGGAAACACCATATATTTT.

This chain connects TRBV24-1 to TRBJ1-1; D is undetermined. The V end was cut by 4 bases, the J end by 8 bases, with 16 bases between. Germline V lookup: CDR1 KGHDR, CDR2 SFDVKD. There are 14 residues in the CDR3. The CDR3 reads CATSDSRNTLEAFF. The CDR3 DNA sequence: TGTGCCACCAGTGACTCAAGAAATACCTTAGAAGCTTTCTTT.

The chain carries TRBV2 and TRBJ1-2; D is uncertain. Germline V CDR1 and CDR2: SNHLY, FYNNEI. The CDR3 is 16 amino acids. The germline V and J ends were trimmed by 8 bases and 7 bases, with 26 bases remaining between them. CDR3 in amino acids: CASASGETLPAGGYTF. CDR3 nucleotides: TGTGCCAGCGCCAGCGGGGAGACTCTCCCTGCTGGTGGCTACACCTTC.

This clone has just one count. This chain connects TRBV4-2 to TRBJ2-3; D unresolved. The CDR3 is 16 amino acids. Germline assignment: CDR1 LGHNA and CDR2 YNFKEQ. V was trimmed by 2 bases and J by 2 bases, leaving 14 bases between them. CDR3 in DNA: TGTGCCAGCAGCCAACACGGACGAACCGTCACAGATACGCAGTATTTT. Amino acids: CASSQHGRTVTDTQYF.

CDR3 sequence: CASSLKQGSGNTIYF. CDR3 coding DNA: TGTGCCAGCAGCTTAAAACAGGGCTCTGGAAACACCATATATTTT. The genes are TRBV5-4 and TRBJ1-3; TRBD1 might be the D (6 bases). The V and J ends lost 2 bases and 0 bases respectively, with 9 bases between them. The length of the CDR3 is 15 residues. CDR1 and CDR2 (germline): SGHNT, YYREEE (reference sequence).

The J gene is TRBJ1-1, the V gene TRBV4-1, with D unresolved. V gave up 1 base and J gave up 0 bases, with 3 bases separating them. The germline CDR1 and CDR2 sequences are MGHRA and YSYEKL. This CDR3 has 13 residues. CDR3 loop: CASSQVVNTEAFF. The CDR3 DNA follows: TGCGCCAGCAGCCAAGTGGTGAACACTGAAGCTTTCTTT.

This rearrangement joins TRBV11-2 to TRBJ2-5; 9 positions agree with TRBD1. Germline V lookup: CDR1 SGHAT, CDR2 FQNNGV. The CDR3 loop spans 14 amino acids. Trimming cost V 5 bases and J 3 bases; bases outside gene matches: 4. The CDR3: CASSVRQGEETQYF. Here the CDR3 DNA reads TGTGCCAGCAGCGTCAGACAGGGGGAAGAGACCCAGTACTTC.

This chain connects TRBV10-3 to TRBJ2-7, with 10 bases lining up with TRBD1. The germline V gene encodes CDR1 ENHRY and CDR2 SYGVKD. Trimming at V came to 3 bases and at J to 7 bases, leaving 15 bases not matched to a gene. This CDR3 is 17 amino acids long. The CDR3 region has the DNA TGTGCCATCAGTGATTTAGGGGGCGACAGGGGGCGCTTTGAGCAGTACTTC. As protein: CAISDLGGDRGRFEQYF.

This clone showed up just a few times. This chain links TRBV10-3 with TRBJ1-5; 7 bases match TRBD1. The V segment lost 0 bases and the J segment 2 bases; nucleotides outside the gene matches: 10. Germline CDR1 reads ENHRY; CDR2 reads SYGVKD. This CDR3 region has 18 residues. The CDR3 sequence: CAISESKVGTGGNQPQHF. CDR3 coding DNA: TGTGCCATCAGTGAGTCGAAGGTTGGAACAGGGGGCAATCAGCCCCAGCATTTT.

The CDR3 region is CASSLRAYTGELFF. In DNA form, the CDR3 reads TGTGCCAGCAGCTTAAGAGCCTACACCGGGGAGCTGTTTTTT. This chain connects TRBV7-3 to TRBJ2-2; D is unresolved. Trimming took off 1 base at V and 3 bases at J, with 6 bases between the two ends. The germline V gene encodes CDR1 SGHTA and CDR2 FQGTGA. The CDR3 is made up of 14 amino acids.

The chain links TRBV29-1 to TRBJ2-1; the match to TRBD2 covers 9 bases. Germline CDR1 is SQVTM and CDR2 is ANQGSEA. The CDR3 is 13 amino acids. The J segment lost 10 bases and the V segment lost 3 bases, leaving 7 bases of the junction unmatched. CDR3 bases: TGCAGCGTTGAGGTGACTAGCGGACTAGAGCAGTTCTTC. As protein: CSVEVTSGLEQFF.

The J gene is TRBJ1-2, the V gene TRBV15; D remains ambiguous. The CDR3 has 15 residues. With 0 bases removed from V and 3 bases from J, the gap between germline ends came to 11 bases. Germline V gene data show CDR1 as LNHNV and CDR2 as YYDKDF (reference sequence). CDR3 sequence (DNA): TGTGCCACCAGCAGAGATGTCGGGGAGGACTATGGCTACACCTTC. Its protein is CATSRDVGEDYGYTF.

The chain recombines TRBV19 with TRBJ1-5; tentatively, D is TRBD1 (5 bases). The length of the CDR3 is 12 residues. Germline assignment: CDR1 LNHDA and CDR2 SQIVND (reference sequence). With 5 bases removed from V and 8 bases from J, the gap between germline ends came to 10 bases. CDR3 nucleotides: TGTGCCAGTAGTGGGACCGCCGAGCCCCAGCATTTT. Protein: CASSGTAEPQHF.